Listed below are T cell receptor beta chains from one sample, sequenced in a study of blood T cell repertoires in COVID-19. The table came from immunoSEQ multiplex PCR; TCRdb's copy has only in-frame clones and leaves some out. Among around 450,000 clones listed, 75% to 90% were seen once. The sample consisted of peripheral blood. These receptors were collected from a woman between 25 and 40 years old with acute or convalescent COVID-19. Both conserved end residues are part of each CDR3. Fields, in order: D gene, CDR3 length, V gene, J gene, clone size, CDR3 DNA, CDR3 protein. D genes are given only for firm matches. Clone size is not always given. Where it is, it says once, few, many or a class for expanded clones.

D gene: TRBD2
CDR3 length: 15
V gene: TRBV7-2
J gene: TRBJ2-5
clone size: NA
CDR3 DNA: TGTGCCAGCAGCTTAGAAACGGGGGGGCTGGAGACCCAGTACTTC
CDR3 protein: CASSLETGGLETQYF

D gene: TRBD1
CDR3 length: 15
V gene: TRBV28
J gene: TRBJ1-2
clone size: NA
CDR3 DNA: TGTGCCAGCAGTCTGACAGGGGGCGGTCATTATGGCTACACCTTC
CDR3 protein: CASSLTGGGHYGYTF

D gene: NA
CDR3 length: 18
V gene: TRBV5-1
J gene: TRBJ1-6
clone size: NA
CDR3 DNA: TGCGCCAGCAGCTTGAAAGGGTCCAGGGTGGTGGGCAATTCACCCCTCCACTTT
CDR3 protein: CASSLKGSRVVGNSPLHF

D gene: TRBD2
CDR3 length: 15
V gene: TRBV10-3
J gene: TRBJ2-5
clone size: few
CDR3 DNA: TGTGCCATCAGAACTAGCGGGGGGGACGTGGAGACCCAGTACTTC
CDR3 protein: CAIRTSGGDVETQYF

D gene: TRBD1
CDR3 length: 13
V gene: TRBV5-6
J gene: TRBJ1-1
clone size: NA
CDR3 DNA: TGTGCCAGCAGGCCGACAGGGCTTTCTGAAGCTTTCTTT
CDR3 protein: CASRPTGLSEAFF

D gene: TRBD1
CDR3 length: 16
V gene: TRBV19
J gene: TRBJ2-6
clone size: once
CDR3 DNA: TGTGCCAGTAGCTTAGGACAGGCTACTGGGGCCAACGTCCTGACTTTC
CDR3 protein: CASSLGQATGANVLTF

D gene: TRBD2
CDR3 length: 15
V gene: TRBV5-4
J gene: TRBJ2-1
clone size: NA
CDR3 DNA: TGTGCCAGCAGCTTACTAGCGGGGGGGCAACATGAGCAGTTCTTC
CDR3 protein: CASSLLAGGQHEQFF

D gene: TRBD2
CDR3 length: 14
V gene: TRBV10-1
J gene: TRBJ2-7
clone size: NA
CDR3 DNA: TGCGCCAGCAGTGAGGGACTAGCGGGGGACGAGCAGTACTTC
CDR3 protein: CASSEGLAGDEQYF

D gene: NA
CDR3 length: 15
V gene: TRBV11-2
J gene: TRBJ2-7
clone size: NA
CDR3 DNA: TGTGCCAGCAGCTTGGGACGGGGGGCCGGCTACGAGCAGTACTTC
CDR3 protein: CASSLGRGAGYEQYF

D gene: TRBD1
CDR3 length: 15
V gene: TRBV4-1
J gene: TRBJ2-5
clone size: NA
CDR3 DNA: TGCGCCAGCAGCTACGGACAGGGAAATAGAGAGACCCAGTACTTC
CDR3 protein: CASSYGQGNRETQYF

D gene: NA
CDR3 length: 11
V gene: TRBV24-1
J gene: TRBJ2-3
clone size: NA
CDR3 DNA: TGTGCCACCCAGGGCACAGATACGCAGTATTTT
CDR3 protein: CATQGTDTQYF

D gene: TRBD2
CDR3 length: 16
V gene: TRBV20-1
J gene: TRBJ2-3
clone size: NA
CDR3 DNA: TGCAGTGCTAGTGGGCCGGGGGGGCCGCGCACAGATACGCAGTATTTT
CDR3 protein: CSASGPGGPRTDTQYF

D gene: TRBD1
CDR3 length: 17
V gene: TRBV2
J gene: TRBJ2-5
clone size: NA
CDR3 DNA: TGTGCCAGCAGTAACGTCGACCGGGACAGCCTCGGGGAGACCCAGTACTTC
CDR3 protein: CASSNVDRDSLGETQYF

D gene: TRBD2
CDR3 length: 16
V gene: TRBV28
J gene: TRBJ2-5
clone size: NA
CDR3 DNA: TGTGCCAGCAGTCGGGCCGGGATTGGGACTATAGAGACCCAGTACTTC
CDR3 protein: CASSRAGIGTIETQYF

D gene: TRBD2
CDR3 length: 16
V gene: TRBV4-2
J gene: TRBJ2-1
clone size: NA
CDR3 DNA: TGTGCCAGCAGCCAGGTAGCGGGGGGGAGGAACAATGAGCAGTTCTTC
CDR3 protein: CASSQVAGGRNNEQFF

D gene: TRBD2
CDR3 length: 14
V gene: TRBV19
J gene: TRBJ2-3
clone size: NA
CDR3 DNA: TGTGCCAGTAGTACGAGCGGGGGAGCAGATACGCAGTATTTT
CDR3 protein: CASSTSGGADTQYF

D gene: NA
CDR3 length: 13
V gene: TRBV21-1
J gene: TRBJ2-7
clone size: NA
CDR3 DNA: TGTGCCAGCAGCAAAGCCCGGGGATGCGAGCAGTACTTC
CDR3 protein: CASSKARGCEQYF

D gene: NA
CDR3 length: 14
V gene: TRBV19
J gene: TRBJ1-6
clone size: NA
CDR3 DNA: TGTGCCAGTACTTTGACGGGGGATAATTCACCCCTCCACTTT
CDR3 protein: CASTLTGDNSPLHF

D gene: NA
CDR3 length: 12
V gene: TRBV2
J gene: TRBJ2-5
clone size: NA
CDR3 DNA: TGTGCCAGCTGCGCCCATCGGGAGACCCAGTACTTC
CDR3 protein: CASCAHRETQYF

D gene: TRBD1
CDR3 length: 16
V gene: TRBV27
J gene: TRBJ2-2
clone size: NA
CDR3 DNA: TGTGCCAGCAGTTACACCGGGACAGGGGTAACCGGGGAGCTGTTTTTT
CDR3 protein: CASSYTGTGVTGELFF

D gene: NA
CDR3 length: 12
V gene: TRBV7-9
J gene: TRBJ1-1
clone size: once
CDR3 DNA: TGTGCCAGCAGAGGGGGTAACACTGAAGCTTTCTTT
CDR3 protein: CASRGGNTEAFF